This T cell receptor beta chain was identified during a study of T-cell memory formation after mild COVID-19 (dated by TCRdb to the early 2020s). Notes on the research overall: Most TCR sequence clusters were specific to one of the two donors. Longitudinal TCRalpha and TCRbeta repertoire sequencing tracked T-cell clones expanding and contracting after mild COVID-19 in a couple of donors. The cohort was made up of two young adult volunteers, one female and one male, who were previously healthy.

Broad study findings and their caveats: SARS-CoV-2 specificity of the second-wave clones peaking on day 37 was not confirmed. The study included only a couple of mild cases, and larger cohorts that include severe cases with pre-infection samples were judged to be necessary. Contracting CD4+ clones were located mainly in the CM and EM memory subsets, whereas CD8+ clones were found to be enriched in EMRA. Some responding clones were detected in pre-infection memory, which suggested that pre-existing cross-reactive memory T cells had joined the SARS-CoV-2 response. Clones contracting from day 15 to 85 had balanced CD4/CD8 phenotypes, while a second wave expanding from day 15 to 37 was biased towards CD4+.

V loses 4 bases of germline sequence and J loses 5 bases, and the interval between the two ends is 7 bases. CDR1 SGHTA and CDR2 FQGNSA were looked up in the germline V gene. The CDR3 spans 12 residues, from the cysteine through the phenylalanine. Only the CDR3 region is kept as DNA, spanning 36 bases read in frame from base 1. This clonotype was counted between two and nine times. Its antigen is not yet known. No much larger clonotype is one base removed from it; base qualities were not supplied. PBMCs were isolated by Ficoll-Paque density gradient centrifugation. The sequencer was an Illumina NovaSeq 6000. cDNA libraries for TCRalpha and TCRbeta were prepared by 5'RACE using constant-segment primers, with sample barcodes and unique molecular identifiers added. Trizol reagent was used to extract RNA from every sample. Libraries were amplified in two PCR steps, with a second sample barcode and Illumina TruSeq adapters added in the second step. Libraries were sequenced on an Illumina NovaSeq with 2 x 150 bp paired-end reads. Concerning the study's data processing: Reads were demultiplexed and collapsed into UMI-guided consensus sequences with migec v1.2.7. With mixcr v2.1.11, UMI consensuses were aligned to TRA and TRB V and J templates and assembled into clonotypes. A clonotype was counted as expanded or contracted only if both edgeR and NoisET called the change significant, with noise models trained on biological replicates. edgeR calls used a false discovery rate-adjusted p below 0.01 and a log2 fold-change threshold of 1. As an exploratory analysis of dynamics, PCA with hierarchical clustering was applied to max-normalized trajectories of the 1000 most abundant clonotypes. The CD4 or CD8 phenotype of responding clones was assigned using the separately sequenced CD4+ and CD8+ repertoires. TCRdb cleaned the public reads at Q25 with fastp, built clones with MiXCR and kept in-frame beta chains. Here each entry gathers all rows of one CDR3 protein and keeps the most common genes and DNA. The V and J calls reflect TCRdb's pipeline rather than the authors' work. Recorded for this sample are some 490,000 distinct CDR3 sequences; roughly 18% of them occurred a single time. The ten largest clones capture around an eighth of the sample.

The sample comprised PBMCs or a T cell subset sorted from them (not recorded which). This TCR was sampled from an adult woman who had mild COVID-19 (a few samples of this study predate the infection). The sample titles of this study are shuffled in the database, so cell type and time point are left out; the donor was told from shared clones. Recombination connected TRBV7-2 to TRBJ2-3, with no confident D gene call. The CDR3 is CASSSFLDTQYF. The DNA sequence follows: TGTGCCAGCAGCTCATTTCTAGATACGCAGTATTTT. The CDR3 plus the reference TRBV7-2 and TRBJ2-3 genes for the other parts give the full variable domain: GAGVSQSPSNKVTEKGKDVELRCDPISGHTALYWYRQSLGQGLEFLIYFQGNSAPDKSGLPSDRFSAERTGGSVSTLTIQRTQQEDSAVYLCASSSFLDTQYFGPGTRLTVL.